Below are 21 T cell receptor beta chains sequenced from a single sample in a study of blood T cells in healthy people across ages. Sample-barcoded 5' priming and a J-beta primer mix drove a second PCR of about 6 to 12 cycles. TCRdb called the 5' RACE reads again in MiXCR, with one record for every CDR3 protein. The profile shows around 1,800,000 distinct CDR3 sequences, 35% to 50% of them singletons. Sequencing was carried out using blood. The origin of the receptors is a human donor in good health.

J is TRBJ1-1 and V is TRBV6-5, with D perhaps matching TRBD1 (6 bases). The V gene's germline CDR1 is MNHEY and CDR2 SVGAGI. The CDR3 totals 12 residues. V lost 5 bases and J 5 bases, leaving 9 bases between the germline ends. This chain's CDR3 is CASSRRGTEAFF. The CDR3 DNA sequence: TGTGCCAGCAGTCGAAGGGGGACTGAAGCTTTCTTT.

The chain combines TRBV9 with TRBJ1-2; the D gene is possibly TRBD1 (5 bases). The CDR3 covers 18 residues. V dropped 4 bases and J dropped 4 bases, with 26 bases sitting between them. Germline loops: CDR1 SGDLS, CDR2 YYNGEE. CDR3 sequence reads: CASSYKYGRAHGTYGYTF. The DNA for the CDR3 is TGTGCCAGCAGCTATAAGTATGGTCGGGCGCACGGGACCTATGGCTACACCTTC.

This clonotype was seen a few times. The V call is TRBV29-1, the J call TRBJ2-7; 7 nucleotides match TRBD1. The CDR3 totals 12 residues. The ends lost 6 bases at V and 5 bases at J; junction bases unmatched: 7. Germline V lookup: CDR1 SQVTM, CDR2 ANQGSEA. CDR3 in DNA: TGCAGCGTCACACAGGGGTCCCACGAGCAGTACTTC. It yields the protein CSVTQGSHEQYF.

The CDR3 is CASSFRIGGNQPQHF. Written as DNA, the CDR3 is TGTGCCAGCAGTTTCAGGATAGGAGGCAATCAGCCCCAGCATTTT. The rearrangement links TRBV12-3 or TRBV12-4 to TRBJ1-5, with D hard to call. Trimming cost V 3 bases and J 2 bases, with 11 bases left between them. The CDR3 totals 15 residues.

The V and J genes are TRBV27 and TRBJ1-2, with D tentatively TRBD1 (5 bases). Germline V gene lookup returns CDR1 MNHEY and CDR2 SMNVEV (reference sequence). Trimming left V 1 base short and J 7 bases short, with 16 bases between. The CDR3 loop spans 15 amino acids. The CDR3 region is CASSLWGKTAGGYTF. As DNA, the CDR3 is TGTGCCAGCAGTTTATGGGGGAAGACGGCTGGTGGCTACACCTTC.

V is TRBV28 and J is TRBJ2-3, with D possibly being TRBD2 (7 bases). CDR1 and CDR2 (germline): MDHEN, SYDVKM. The V end lost 5 bases, the J end lost 9 bases, and 21 bases lay between the germline ends. CDR3 length: 15 amino acids. The CDR3 loop is CASSPLGGGRATQYF. The CDR3, as DNA: TGTGCCAGCAGTCCCCTAGGGGGGGGGCGAGCGACGCAGTATTTT.

The rearrangement joins TRBV11-2 to TRBJ2-1; 9 bases align to TRBD2. Trimming removed 8 bases from V and 3 bases from J; junction bases left unmatched: 8. CDR1 and CDR2 (germline): SGHAT, FQNNGV. The length of the CDR3 is 15 residues. CDR3 protein: CASLHSGGVYNEQFF. Here the CDR3 DNA reads TGTGCCAGCCTACATAGCGGGGGAGTCTACAATGAGCAGTTCTTC. Based on the CDR3 plus reference TRBV11-2 and TRBJ2-1, the full variable domain is EAGVAQSPRYKIIEKRQSVAFWCNPISGHATLYWYQQILGQGPKLLIQFQNNGVVDDSQLPKDRFSAERLKGVDSTLKIQPAKLEDSAVYLCASLHSGGVYNEQFFGPGTRLTVL.

About this clonotype: The junction and the germline gene differ at one end; a read error may be behind it. The chain uses TRBV5-5 and TRBJ1-1; weak D call: TRBD1 (6 bases). From germline, CDR1 is SGHKS and CDR2 YYEKEE (reference sequence). This CDR3 region has 14 residues. The CDR3 sequence is CASNNADRHTEAFF. The CDR3 DNA is TGCGCCAGCAACAATGCCGACAGGCACACTGAAGCTTTCTTT.

A single count supports this clonotype. The gene calls are TRBV20-1 and TRBJ2-7; 7 nucleotides align to TRBD1. Germline V gives CDR1 DFQATT, CDR2 SNEGSKA (reference sequence). This CDR3 region has 15 residues. V shed 0 bases, J shed 3 bases, and the junction held 8 bases outside the gene matches. CDR3 amino acids: CSAREAQGFLYEQYF. DNA for the CDR3: TGCAGTGCTAGAGAAGCACAGGGGTTCCTCTACGAGCAGTACTTC.

This chain connects TRBV29-1 to TRBJ1-1, with D maybe TRBD1 (5 bases). There are 14 residues in the CDR3. Germline V gene data show CDR1 as SQVTM and CDR2 as ANQGSEA. With 8 bases removed from V and 4 bases from J, the gap between germline ends came to 20 bases. CDR3 coding DNA: TGCAGCCCCCACGAGGGGCGGCGACCCACTGAAGCTTTCTTT. Its protein product is CSPHEGRRPTEAFF.

The rearrangement joins TRBV12-3 or TRBV12-4 to TRBJ2-5; 7 nucleotides line up with TRBD2. This CDR3 comprises 13 residues. The V and J ends lost 8 bases and 5 bases, in that order; junction bases with no gene match: 8. CDR3: CASAPGLWETQYF. The CDR3 coding sequence is TGTGCCAGCGCTCCGGGACTATGGGAGACCCAGTACTTC.

V gene TRBV5-1 combines with J gene TRBJ2-3, with 11 bases identical to TRBD2. The CDR3 runs 17 residues. CDR1 is SGHRS and CDR2 is YFSETQ in the germline V gene. V lost 4 bases to trimming and J lost 4 bases; unmatched junction nucleotides: 11. The DNA of the CDR3 is TGCGCCAGCAGCCGGATAAAAACTAGCGGGGGCGCAGATACGCAGTATTTT. This codes for CASSRIKTSGGADTQYF.

As to this clonotype: One junction end disagrees with the germline gene, perhaps due to a read error. The rearrangement uses TRBV6-2 or TRBV6-3 and TRBJ2-7; 8 nucleotides line up with TRBD1. Germline V CDR1 and CDR2: MNHEY, SVGEGT. There are 14 residues in the CDR3. In DNA form, the CDR3 reads TGTGCCAGCAGGTACTCAGGGGGCGGTATCGAGCAGTACTTC. It is translated as CASRYSGGGIEQYF.

This clonotype was found a few times. This chain connects TRBV12-3 or TRBV12-4 to TRBJ1-1; D is unresolved. V lost 3 bases, J lost 4 bases, and 9 bases lay in between. The CDR3 length is 13 residues. As DNA, the CDR3 is TGTGCCAGCAGTTTTTCGGGGATCACTGAAGCTTTCTTT. Translation gives CASSFSGITEAFF.

This rearrangement joins TRBV19 to TRBJ1-5; D is ambiguous. Germline lookup yields CDR1 LNHDA and CDR2 SQIVND (reference sequence). The CDR3 extends over 15 amino acids. V dropped 2 bases and J dropped 5 bases, with 13 bases sitting between them. The CDR3 DNA is TGTGCCAGTAGTATATACGGCAGTCAAGATCAGCCCCAGCATTTT. This codes for CASSIYGSQDQPQHF.

The J gene is TRBJ1-2, the V gene TRBV4-3, with 10 positions matching TRBD1. With 3 bases clipped from V and 4 bases from J, the junction kept 11 bases outside the gene matches. The CDR3 totals 17 residues. Looked up from germline, CDR1 is LGHNA and CDR2 is YSLEER. CDR3 sequence: CASSHTLGQGGGYGYTF. The CDR3 DNA is TGCGCCAGCAGCCACACCTTAGGACAGGGGGGTGGCTATGGCTACACCTTC.

The CDR3 loop is CSAASATYGYTF. The CDR3 DNA reads as TGCAGTGCTGCGTCAGCTACCTATGGCTACACCTTC. This chain joins TRBV20-1 and TRBJ1-2; D not certain. Germline-derived CDR1 and CDR2 are DFQATT and SNEGSKA (reference sequence). With 5 bases removed from V and 4 bases from J, the gap between germline ends came to 11 bases. The CDR3 covers 12 residues.

Comments on this clonotype: A read error may produce the germline difference seen at one junction end. J is TRBJ1-1 and V is TRBV29-1; possible D gene TRBD1, 5 bases. CDR1 and CDR2 (germline): SQVTM, ANQGSEA. CDR3 length equals 12 residues. CDR3 in amino acids: CSAGDPNTGAFF. In nucleotides, the CDR3 is TGCAGCGCTGGGGACCCGAACACTGGAGCTTTCTTT.

V and J are TRBV7-2 and TRBJ2-2; TRBD2 matches at 8 bases. V lost 5 bases, J lost 5 bases, and 10 bases stayed unmatched. CDR1 is SGHTA and CDR2 is FQGNSA in the germline V gene. The CDR3 length is 16 residues. CDR3 DNA: TGTGCCAGCAGCCCGCGAGCGGGGGCCCCTACCGGGGAGCTGTTTTTT. It is translated as CASSPRAGAPTGELFF.

This clonotype was seen a handful of times. This chain uses TRBV7-2 with TRBJ2-5; 8 nucleotides line up with TRBD1. CDR1 and CDR2 (germline): SGHTA, FQGNSA. V dropped 5 bases and J dropped 11; count of bases not matched to a gene: 13. The CDR3 consists of 14 residues. In DNA, the CDR3 is TGTGCCAGCAGCCAATCCAGGGGGCTGGGTGAGCAGTACTTC. Protein product: CASSQSRGLGEQYF.

This clonotype was seen just once. The rearrangement uses TRBV6-2 or TRBV6-3 and TRBJ1-5; D gene uncertain. V lost 8 bases and J 1 base, leaving 12 bases between the germline ends. The CDR3 covers 14 residues. The germline gives CDR1 MNHEY, CDR2 SVGEGT. As DNA, the CDR3 is TGTGCCAGCTATGATGGGCAGAGCAATCAGCCCCAGCATTTT. Residues: CASYDGQSNQPQHF.